The present entry profiles one TCR beta chain with its context. Antigen unknown. V lost 1 base, J lost 5 bases, and 9 bases lay in between. CDR3 length: 14 amino acids. In germline, CDR1 is SGHAT, CDR2 FQNNGV. The data originate from a study of T cell repertoires in cytomegalovirus infection. Study-level information: Public TCR beta signatures marked donors with CMV infection and the matching HLA.

TCRdb independently ran MiXCR on the reads; one entry per CDR3 protein. The sample has roughly 500,000 distinct CDR3 sequences; roughly a third are singletons. The source was cultured PBMCs, collected from culture after CMV antigen stimulation. The V and J genes are TRBV11-2 and TRBJ2-1; maybe TRBD2 (6 bases). The receptor's source is a human donor in good health (CMV status not recorded). Some clones in this sample may be carry-over from other donors' samples. The chain's CDR3 is CASSLGGMNNEQFF. DNA of the CDR3: TGTGCCAGCAGCTTAGGCGGGATGAACAATGAGCAGTTCTTC.